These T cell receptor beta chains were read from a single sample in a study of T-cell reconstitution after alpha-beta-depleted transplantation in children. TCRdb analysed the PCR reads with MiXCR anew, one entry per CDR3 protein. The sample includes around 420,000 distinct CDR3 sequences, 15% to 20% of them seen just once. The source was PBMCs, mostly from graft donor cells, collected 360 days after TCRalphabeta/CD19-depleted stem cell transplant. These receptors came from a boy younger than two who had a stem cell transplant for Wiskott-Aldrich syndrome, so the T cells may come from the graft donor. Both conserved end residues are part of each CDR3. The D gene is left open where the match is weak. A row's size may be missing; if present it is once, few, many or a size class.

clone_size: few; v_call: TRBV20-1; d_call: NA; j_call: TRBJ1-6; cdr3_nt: TGCAGTGCTAGAGGGGCGAACTATAATTCACCCCTCCACTTT; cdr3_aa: CSARGANYNSPLHF
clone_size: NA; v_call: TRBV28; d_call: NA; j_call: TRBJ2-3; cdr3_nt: TGTGCCAGCAACAAATCCAGGGGCCCAAGCACAGATACGCAGTATTTT; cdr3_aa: CASNKSRGPSTDTQYF
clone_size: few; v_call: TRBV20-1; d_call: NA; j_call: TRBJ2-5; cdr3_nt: TGCAGTGCTAGAGACCCCAGACGGGGACCGTCGGAGACCCAGTACTTC; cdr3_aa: CSARDPRRGPSETQYF
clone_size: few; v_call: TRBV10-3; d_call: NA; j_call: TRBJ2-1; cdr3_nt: TGTGCCATCGGGCGTCGTGGAACTAAGGGCTACAATGAGCAGTTCTTC; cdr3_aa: CAIGRRGTKGYNEQFF
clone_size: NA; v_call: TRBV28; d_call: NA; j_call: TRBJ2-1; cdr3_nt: TGTGCCAGCAGTTTCGGGCGCTCCTACAATGAGCAGTTCTTC; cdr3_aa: CASSFGRSYNEQFF
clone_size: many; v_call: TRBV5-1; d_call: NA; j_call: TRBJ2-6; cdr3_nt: TGCGCCAGCAGCTTAGGATCTGGCCCTTGGGGGGCCAACGTCCTGACTTTC; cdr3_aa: CASSLGSGPWGANVLTF
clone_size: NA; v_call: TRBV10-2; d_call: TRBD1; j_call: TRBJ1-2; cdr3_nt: TGCGCCAGCAGTGAGTCGGACAGGGGGCTGGGCTACACCTTC; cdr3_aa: CASSESDRGLGYTF
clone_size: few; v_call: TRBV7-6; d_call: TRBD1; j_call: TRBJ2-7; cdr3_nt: TGTGCCAGCAGCCCCCGAACAGGGGTCGAGCAGTACTTC; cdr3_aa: CASSPRTGVEQYF
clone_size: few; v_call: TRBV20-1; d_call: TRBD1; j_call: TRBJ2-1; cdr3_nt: TGCAGTGCTAGACCGGGACAGGGTGTTTTCAATGAGCAGTTCTTC; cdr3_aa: CSARPGQGVFNEQFF
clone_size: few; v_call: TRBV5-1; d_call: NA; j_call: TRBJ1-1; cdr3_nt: TGCGCCAGCAGCGGTACAGGAGCGAACACTGAAGCTTTCTTT; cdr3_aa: CASSGTGANTEAFF
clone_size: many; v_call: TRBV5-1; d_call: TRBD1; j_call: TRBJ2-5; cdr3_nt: TGCGCCAGCAGCTTGGTGACAGGGCGTGAGACCCAGTACTTC; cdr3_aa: CASSLVTGRETQYF
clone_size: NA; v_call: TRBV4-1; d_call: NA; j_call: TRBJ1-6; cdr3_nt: TGCGCCAGCAGCCAAGGTCGGGATAATTCACCCCTCCACTTT; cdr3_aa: CASSQGRDNSPLHF
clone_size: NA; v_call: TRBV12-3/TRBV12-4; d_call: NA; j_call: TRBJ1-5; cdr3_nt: TGTGCCAGCAGTTTGTGGGGCAATCAGCCCCAGCATTTT; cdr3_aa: CASSLWGNQPQHF
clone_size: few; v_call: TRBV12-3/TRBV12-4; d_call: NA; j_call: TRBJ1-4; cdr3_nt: TGTGCCAGCAGTTCTTGGCTGGCTAATGAAAAACTGTTTTTT; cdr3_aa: CASSSWLANEKLFF
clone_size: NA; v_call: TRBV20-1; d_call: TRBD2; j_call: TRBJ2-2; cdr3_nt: TGCAGTGCTAGAGATCTTAGCGGGACGCCGAACACCGGGGAGCTGTTTTTT; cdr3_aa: CSARDLSGTPNTGELFF
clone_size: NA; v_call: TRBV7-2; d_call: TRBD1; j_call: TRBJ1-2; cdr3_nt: TGTGCCAGCAGCTTAGCCGCATTGACAGGGGCCAAGGCCTATGGCTACACCTTC; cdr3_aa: CASSLAALTGAKAYGYTF
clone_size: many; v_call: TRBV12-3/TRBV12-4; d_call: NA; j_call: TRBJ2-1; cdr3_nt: TGTGCCAGCAGCATAATCGTAACAGGGTTCAATGAGCAGTTCTTC; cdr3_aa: CASSIIVTGFNEQFF
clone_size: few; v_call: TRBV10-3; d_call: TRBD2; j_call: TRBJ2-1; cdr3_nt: TGTGCCATCAGATCAGCGGGAGACTACAATGAGCAGTTCTTC; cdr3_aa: CAIRSAGDYNEQFF
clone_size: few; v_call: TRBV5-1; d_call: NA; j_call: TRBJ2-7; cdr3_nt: TGCGCCAGCAGCTACTCCCGGACCAGTCCCCCCTACGAGCAGTACTTC; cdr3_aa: CASSYSRTSPPYEQYF
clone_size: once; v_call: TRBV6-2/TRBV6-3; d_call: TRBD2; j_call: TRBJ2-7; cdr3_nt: TGTGCCAGCAGTTACAACCCTTACGGGGGACTAGATGGCGAGGACGAGCAGTACTTC; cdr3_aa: CASSYNPYGGLDGEDEQYF